This T cell receptor beta chain comes out of a study of identical twins. TCRdb ran MiXCR on the 5' RACE reads and lists one entry per CDR3 protein. This sample has a few hundred thousand distinct CDR3 sequences, with around 15% found just once. The CDR3 is 14 amino acids. Germline-derived CDR1 and CDR2 are ENHRY and SYGVKD. The V segment lost 2 bases and the J segment 9 bases; nucleotides outside the gene matches: 8. There are a few counts of this clonotype. These same data were also listed under a study on yellow fever vaccine responses in identical twins.

This chain joins TRBV10-3 and TRBJ2-7; 9 bases fit TRBD2. The receptor was isolated from a woman between 18 and 29 years old in good health. Sequencing input: CD4+ T cells sorted from blood. The CDR3 sequence is CAISETASGMGQYF. CDR3 sequence (DNA): TGTGCCATCAGTGAGACTGCTAGCGGGATGGGGCAGTACTTC.